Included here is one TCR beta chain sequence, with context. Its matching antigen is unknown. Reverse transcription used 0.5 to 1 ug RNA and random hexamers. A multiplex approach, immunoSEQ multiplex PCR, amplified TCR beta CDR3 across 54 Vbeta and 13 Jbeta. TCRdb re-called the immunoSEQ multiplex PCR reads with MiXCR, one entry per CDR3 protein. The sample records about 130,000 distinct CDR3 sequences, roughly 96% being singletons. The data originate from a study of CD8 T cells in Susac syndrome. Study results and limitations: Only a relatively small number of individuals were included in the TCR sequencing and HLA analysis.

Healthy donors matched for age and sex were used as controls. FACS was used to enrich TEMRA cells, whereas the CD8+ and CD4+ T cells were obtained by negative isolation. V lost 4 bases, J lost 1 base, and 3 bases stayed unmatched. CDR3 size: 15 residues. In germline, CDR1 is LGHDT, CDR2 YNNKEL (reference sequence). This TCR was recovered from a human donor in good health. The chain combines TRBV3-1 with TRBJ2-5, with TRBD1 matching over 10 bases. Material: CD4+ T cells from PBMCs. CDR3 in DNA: TGTGCCAGCAGCCGGGACAGGGGTGTCCAAGAGACCCAGTACTTC. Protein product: CASSRDRGVQETQYF.